This TCR beta chain was retrieved from a study of cytomegalovirus exposure and HLA in healthy donors. Study-level results: On later analysis, the bulk of CMV-associated TCR beta chains appeared to be HLA-restricted. As confirmed in vitro, three CMV-associated chains were specific for CMV antigens. Later analysis identified a missense DCLRE1C variant that was linked to TCR beta V- and J-gene trimming.

CDR1 is SNHLY and CDR2 is FYNNEI in the germline V gene. V was clipped by 6 bases and J by 6 bases; unmatched bases: 15. The CDR3 spans 16 residues. PCR amplification relied on 60 Vbeta primers (plus 13 Jbeta primers). Generated by immunoSEQ multiplex PCR, the TCRdb table keeps only in-frame clones and is missing some. The sample contains 150,000 to 200,000 clones, 65% to 80% of which appear only once. The table lists this clone with a count of one. Antigen unknown. The chain employs TRBV2 and TRBJ2-3; 7 nucleotides line up with TRBD1. The TCR was taken from a woman aged 50 to 60 in good health and CMV-seropositive. Sequences were obtained from PBMCs. CDR3 coding DNA: TGTGCCAGCAGCCAGGGACCTGCAGGGGGAGTGGATACGCAGTATTTT. This encodes CASSQGPAGGVDTQYF. The full variable domain, completed using reference TRBV2 and TRBJ2-3, is EPEVTQTPSHQVTQMGQEVILRCVPISNHLYFYWYRQILGQKVEFLVSFYNNEISEKSEIFDDQFSVERPDGSNFTLKIRSTKLEDSAMYFCASSQGPAGGVDTQYFGPGTRLTVL.